The entry below gives a single T cell receptor (beta chain) sequence along with its context. Its antigen is not identified. These data originate in a study of PD-1 blockade in classical Hodgkin lymphoma. Study results and caveats: Reports indicated that newly diagnosed patients had lower baseline TCR diversity than healthy donors did.

This sample's time point: newly diagnosed, previously untreated cHL patient sample. Researchers used magnetic negative selection to pull out pure CD4+ T cells from thawed PBMCs. Trimming at V came to 4 bases and at J to 7 bases, leaving 16 bases not matched to a gene. The V gene's germline CDR1 is LNHDA and CDR2 SQIVND (reference sequence). This CDR3 has 16 amino acids. Only in-frame clones appear in the TCRdb table, and some are missing; sequencing was by immunoSEQ multiplex PCR. The table has about 20,000 clones, about four fifths seen once; the top ten hold roughly 1.2%. The genes are TRBV19 and TRBJ2-7; 7 bases align to TRBD1. This TCR was recovered from a human donor with classical Hodgkin lymphoma. Sequenced input: CD4+ T cells from blood. In DNA form, the CDR3 reads TGTGCCAGTAGTAGGACAGGAGCTATGAAATCTTCTGAGCAGTACTTC. Protein sequence: CASSRTGAMKSSEQYF. The variable domain in full, completed from reference TRBV19 and TRBJ2-7, reads DGGITQSPKYLFRKEGQNVTLSCEQNLNHDAMYWYRQDPGQGLRLIYYSQIVNDFQKGDIAEGYSVSREKKESFPLTVTSAQKNPTAFYLCASSRTGAMKSSEQYFGPGTRLTVT.